These 23 T cell receptor beta chains were all obtained from the same sample, sequenced in a study of cytomegalovirus exposure and HLA in healthy donors. Primers included in the PCR were 60 Vbeta and 13 Jbeta primers. Repertoires were generated with immunoSEQ multiplex PCR, while TCRdb's copy carries only in-frame clones and drops some. The profile shows roughly 120,000 clones, around 83% of them singletons. Sequences were obtained from PBMCs. The receptors stem from a young man in good health and CMV-seropositive.

This chain uses TRBV5-1 with TRBJ2-2, with TRBD2 as a possible D gene (7 bases). The V end lost 4 bases, the J end lost 4 bases, and 17 bases lay between the germline ends. The CDR3 consists of 16 residues. Germline assignment: CDR1 SGHRS and CDR2 YFSETQ. The CDR3 sequence is CASSLLGGGRTGELFF. The DNA of the CDR3 is TGCGCCAGCAGCCTGCTGGGAGGGGGTCGCACCGGGGAGCTGTTTTTT.

The chain couples TRBV15 to TRBJ1-3; D gene uncertain. The CDR3 has 15 residues. Trimming removed 2 bases from V and 0 bases from J, with 8 bases in between. Germline CDR1 LNHNV, CDR2 YYDKDF (reference sequence). The CDR3 DNA is TGTGCCACCAGCAGACAGGCGAGCTCTGGAAACACCATATATTTT. Translation gives CATSRQASSGNTIYF. Based on the CDR3 plus reference TRBV15 and TRBJ1-3, the full variable domain is DAMVIQNPRYQVTQFGKPVTLSCSQTLNHNVMYWYQQKSSQAPKLLFHYYDKDFNNEADTPDNFQSRRPNTSFCFLDIRSPGLGDTAMYLCATSRQASSGNTIYFGEGSWLTVV.

The V and J genes are TRBV19 and TRBJ2-2, with 10 bases lining up with TRBD1. Germline CDR1 reads LNHDA; CDR2 reads SQIVND (reference sequence). The CDR3 length is 15 residues. The J segment lost 5 bases and the V segment lost 3 bases, leaving 3 bases of the junction unmatched. CDR3 in DNA: TGTGCCAGTAGTATGACAGGGGGCATGACCGGGGAGCTGTTTTTT. This gives the protein CASSMTGGMTGELFF.

The gene calls are TRBV2 and TRBJ2-7, with 10 bases fitting TRBD2. Germline V gene data show CDR1 as SNHLY and CDR2 as FYNNEI. After removal of 6 bases from V and 0 bases from J, the junction contained 14 bases not matched to a gene. CDR3 length: 18 residues. The CDR3 reads CASRALAGGSLSSYEQYF. CDR3 sequence (DNA): TGTGCCAGCAGGGCATTAGCGGGGGGCTCCTTAAGCTCCTACGAGCAGTACTTC.

The V and J genes are TRBV5-1 and TRBJ2-5, with 11 bases aligning to TRBD2. This CDR3 spans 16 amino acids. Germline CDR1 reads SGHRS; CDR2 reads YFSETQ. After removal of 0 bases from V and 4 bases from J, the junction contained 5 bases not matched to a gene. CDR3 sequence (DNA): TGCGCCAGCAGCTTGGGACTAGCGGGGTTTGTAGAGACCCAGTACTTC. This encodes CASSLGLAGFVETQYF.

The genes are TRBV9 and TRBJ2-1; D gene ambiguous. This CDR3 has 14 amino acids. From germline, CDR1 is SGDLS and CDR2 YYNGEE. Between the trimmed V and J ends, which lost 4 bases and 4 bases, there was a span of 12 bases. CDR3 bases: TGTGCCAGCAGCCCGATTACAGTTTACAATGAGCAGTTCTTC. Protein sequence: CASSPITVYNEQFF.

In this sample, this clone turned up once. V usage is TRBV19 and J usage is TRBJ2-5; 16 bases match TRBD2. Germline values: CDR1 LNHDA, CDR2 SQIVND (reference sequence). J lost 2 bases, V lost 8 bases, and 8 bases had no gene match. CDR3 length: 17 residues. The CDR3 DNA follows: TGTGCCAGTGCTCCGGGACTAGCGGGAGGGTATCAAGAGACCCAGTACTTC. This codes for CASAPGLAGGYQETQYF.

The chain links TRBV6-6 to TRBJ1-3, with TRBD1 matching 7 bases. The CDR3 is 11 residues long. CDR1 MNHNY and CDR2 SVGAGI come from the germline V gene (reference sequence). The V segment lost 6 bases and the J segment 12 bases; nucleotides outside the gene matches: 5. CDR3 loop: CASSLDRVIYF. The CDR3 DNA sequence: TGTGCCAGCAGCCTTGACAGGGTCATATATTTT.

V and J are TRBV5-1 and TRBJ2-2; 7 bases agree with TRBD1. The trim removed 2 bases at V and 0 bases at J, leaving 1 base unmatched. The CDR3 totals 15 residues. Germline values: CDR1 SGHRS, CDR2 YFSETQ. The CDR3 loop is CASSLQGTNTGELFF. In DNA, the CDR3 is TGCGCCAGCAGCTTACAGGGGACGAACACCGGGGAGCTGTTTTTT. Full variable domain (missing parts from reference TRBV5-1 and TRBJ2-2): KAGVTQTPRYLIKTRGQQVTLSCSPISGHRSVSWYQQTPGQGLQFLFEYFSETQRNKGNFPGRFSGRQFSNSRSEMNVSTLELGDSALYLCASSLQGTNTGELFFGEGSRLTVL.

The genes are TRBV11-1 and TRBJ2-1, with 9 bases matching TRBD2. Germline CDR1 reads SGHAT; CDR2 reads FQDESV (reference sequence). The CDR3 has 15 residues. Germline trimming cut 5 bases from V and 6 bases from J; bases unmatched to any gene: 8. In DNA, the CDR3 is TGTGCCAGCAGCACCGCGGGGGGGAGGCGCAATGAGCAGTTCTTC. This sequence encodes CASSTAGGRRNEQFF.

The rearrangement joins TRBV5-1 to TRBJ1-3; the match to TRBD1 covers 8 bases. This CDR3 comprises 18 residues. Germline V lookup: CDR1 SGHRS, CDR2 YFSETQ. V gave up 0 bases and J gave up 0 bases; unmatched junction bases: 8. The CDR3 loop is CASSLEQGASFSGNTIYF. CDR3 DNA: TGCGCCAGCAGCTTGGAGCAGGGGGCGAGTTTCTCTGGAAACACCATATATTTT.

The chain recombines TRBV7-2 with TRBJ2-3, with D perhaps matching TRBD2 (5 bases). V was shortened by 5 bases and J by 2 bases, with 17 bases between the two germline ends. Germline V gene data show CDR1 as SGHTA and CDR2 as FQGNSA. The CDR3 consists of 16 residues. The CDR3 reads CASSPAGHTATDTQYF. For the CDR3, the DNA is TGTGCCAGCAGCCCCGCGGGCCACACAGCCACAGATACGCAGTATTTT.

CDR3 bases: TGTGCCAGCAGCGTAGATAGGGGGCGAAACACTGAAGCTTTCTTT. This codes for CASSVDRGRNTEAFF. The chain combines TRBV9 with TRBJ1-1; 7 bases line up with TRBD1. The CDR3 totals 15 residues. J gave up 2 bases and V 0 bases, and 4 bases lay outside the gene matches. CDR1 and CDR2 from the germline V gene are SGDLS and YYNGEE.

The rearrangement links TRBV6-1 to TRBJ1-2; no clear D gene. Trimming took 2 bases from V and 5 from J, leaving 24 bases between them. Germline V gene lookup returns CDR1 MNHNS and CDR2 SASEGT. CDR3 length equals 18 residues. CDR3 sequence (DNA): TGTGCCAGCAGTGAAACGCCTACGCGGGCAGGTCAAATATATGGCTACACCTTC. Amino acids: CASSETPTRAGQIYGYTF.

The rearrangement joins TRBV28 to TRBJ1-1; D is uncertain. The CDR3 is 16 residues long. Trimming pared 0 bases from V and 3 bases from J, leaving 14 bases between. Germline-derived CDR1 and CDR2 are MDHEN and SYDVKM. The CDR3 DNA reads TGTGCCAGCAGTTTATGGGCGGGAGGTGGGGACACTGAAGCTTTCTTT. This codes for CASSLWAGGGDTEAFF.

The chain joins TRBV5-3 to TRBJ2-5; 9 bases agree with TRBD2. TRBV5-3 falls under the ORF class, with uncertain function. The CDR3 runs 15 residues. V trimming: 6 bases; J trimming: 7 bases; junction bases outside the gene matches: 13. CDR3 amino acids: CARTFWGTSHGTQYF. The DNA of the CDR3 is TGTGCCAGAACCTTTTGGGGGACTAGCCACGGGACCCAGTACTTC.

Here the CDR3 DNA reads TGCGCCAGCAGCCCCGGGACAGTAAGGTCCTACGAGCAGTACTTC. It specifies CASSPGTVRSYEQYF. J is TRBJ2-7 and V is TRBV5-1; 7 bases match TRBD1. The length of the CDR3 is 15 residues. V lost 4 bases, J lost 1 base, and 8 bases stayed unmatched. Germline V gene lookup returns CDR1 SGHRS and CDR2 YFSETQ.

The V call is TRBV4-2, the J call TRBJ2-3; the D gene is possibly TRBD1 (5 bases). This CDR3 region has 16 residues. Germline assignment: CDR1 LGHNA and CDR2 YNFKEQ. Trimming pared 4 bases from V and 0 bases from J, leaving 14 bases between. CDR3 region: CASSLGAVVSTDTQYF. The CDR3 DNA follows: TGTGCCAGCAGCCTTGGGGCCGTCGTTAGCACAGATACGCAGTATTTT.

The chain employs TRBV5-1 and TRBJ2-1; the D is unclear. Trimming took 4 bases from V and 0 from J, leaving 11 bases between them. Germline V CDR1 and CDR2: SGHRS, YFSETQ. The CDR3 extends over 15 amino acids. The CDR3 nucleotides read TGCGCCAGCAGCCTCGACTTAAGCTCCTACAATGAGCAGTTCTTC. Its translation is CASSLDLSSYNEQFF. Based on the CDR3 plus reference TRBV5-1 and TRBJ2-1, the full variable domain is KAGVTQTPRYLIKTRGQQVTLSCSPISGHRSVSWYQQTPGQGLQFLFEYFSETQRNKGNFPGRFSGRQFSNSRSEMNVSTLELGDSALYLCASSLDLSSYNEQFFGPGTRLTVL.

The gene calls are TRBV5-1 and TRBJ1-1; possibly TRBD1 for D (6 bases). The CDR3 totals 16 residues. The germline V and J ends were trimmed by 1 base and 1 base, with 14 bases remaining between them. Germline CDR1 SGHRS, CDR2 YFSETQ. The CDR3 region has the DNA TGCGCCAGCAGCTTGCCCGGGCAGGGGAGGAACACTGAAGCTTTCTTT. The encoded protein is CASSLPGQGRNTEAFF.

The chain is built from TRBV5-1 and TRBJ2-3, with 7 bases aligning to TRBD2. V was pared by 7 bases and J by 0 bases, with 11 bases of the junction left unmatched. This CDR3 region has 16 residues. The germline V gene has CDR1 SGHRS and CDR2 YFSETQ. For the CDR3, the DNA is TGCGCCAGCTCCCCCTGGCGGGGGACTAGCACAGATACGCAGTATTTT. This translates into CASSPWRGTSTDTQYF.

This clone was detected once. The genes are TRBV5-1 and TRBJ2-5, with 7 bases that match TRBD2. This CDR3 comprises 15 residues. Germline V gene lookup returns CDR1 SGHRS and CDR2 YFSETQ. V shed 0 bases and J 5 bases; nucleotides not matched to a gene: 7. CDR3 protein: CASSLAVGGEETQYF. Here the CDR3 DNA reads TGCGCCAGCAGCTTGGCCGTGGGGGGGGAGGAGACCCAGTACTTC. Looking up the rest from reference TRBV5-1 and TRBJ2-5 gives the full variable domain: KAGVTQTPRYLIKTRGQQVTLSCSPISGHRSVSWYQQTPGQGLQFLFEYFSETQRNKGNFPGRFSGRQFSNSRSEMNVSTLELGDSALYLCASSLAVGGEETQYFGPGTRLLVL.

V gene TRBV18 combines with J gene TRBJ1-1; D ambiguous. There are 13 residues in the CDR3. With 6 bases removed from V and 4 bases from J, the gap between germline ends came to 12 bases. Germline CDR1 reads KGHSH; CDR2 reads LQKENI. The CDR3 bases are TGTGCCAGCTCCCCCAACTCCGGCACTGAAGCTTTCTTT. Encoded protein: CASSPNSGTEAFF.